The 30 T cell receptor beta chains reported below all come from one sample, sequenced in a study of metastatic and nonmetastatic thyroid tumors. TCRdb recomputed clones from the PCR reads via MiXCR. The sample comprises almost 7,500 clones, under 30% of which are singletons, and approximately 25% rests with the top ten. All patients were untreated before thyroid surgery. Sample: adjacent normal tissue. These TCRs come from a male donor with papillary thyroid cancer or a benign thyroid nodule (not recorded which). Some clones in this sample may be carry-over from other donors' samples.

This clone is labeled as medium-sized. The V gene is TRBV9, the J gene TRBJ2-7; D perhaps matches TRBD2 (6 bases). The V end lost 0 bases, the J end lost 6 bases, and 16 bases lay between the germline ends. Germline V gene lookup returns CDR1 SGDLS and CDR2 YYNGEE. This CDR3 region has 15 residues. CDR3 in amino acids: CASSVEGSGESEQYF. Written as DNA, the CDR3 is TGTGCCAGCAGCGTAGAAGGTAGCGGCGAAAGCGAGCAGTACTTC. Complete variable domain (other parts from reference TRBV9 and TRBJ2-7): DSGVTQTPKHLITATGQRVTLRCSPRSGDLSVYWYQQSLDQGLQFLIQYYNGEERAKGNILERFSAQQFPDLHSELNLSSLELGDSALYFCASSVEGSGESEQYFGPGTRLTVT.

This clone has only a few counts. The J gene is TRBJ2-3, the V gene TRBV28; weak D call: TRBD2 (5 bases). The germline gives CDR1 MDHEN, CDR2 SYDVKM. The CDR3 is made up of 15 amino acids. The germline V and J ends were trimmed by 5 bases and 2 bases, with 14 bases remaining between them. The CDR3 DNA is TGTGCCAGCAGTCCCCCAGAGCGGCTCACAGATACGCAGTATTTT. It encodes CASSPPERLTDTQYF.

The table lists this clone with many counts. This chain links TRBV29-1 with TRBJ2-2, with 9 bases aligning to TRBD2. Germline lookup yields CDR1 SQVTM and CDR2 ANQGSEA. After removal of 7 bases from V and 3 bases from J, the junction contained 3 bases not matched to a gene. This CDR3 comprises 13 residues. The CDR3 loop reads CSAIAGDTGELFF. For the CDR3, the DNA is TGCAGCGCAATAGCGGGAGACACCGGGGAGCTGTTTTTT.

Here the CDR3 DNA reads TGTGCATCTTCGCGGGCGGGCGACTCTGGAAACACCATATATTTT. This gives the protein CASSRAGDSGNTIYF. The rearrangement links TRBV3-1 to TRBJ1-3; D remains unclear. CDR1 LGHDT and CDR2 YNNKEL come from the germline V gene (reference sequence). The CDR3 runs to 15 residues.

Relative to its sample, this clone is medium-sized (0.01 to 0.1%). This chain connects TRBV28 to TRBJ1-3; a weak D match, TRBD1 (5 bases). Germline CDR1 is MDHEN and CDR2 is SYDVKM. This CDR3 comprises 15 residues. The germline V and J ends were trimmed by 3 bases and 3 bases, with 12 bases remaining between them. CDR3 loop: CASSLDQGGGNTIYF. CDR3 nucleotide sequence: TGTGCCAGCAGTTTGGATCAGGGAGGTGGAAACACCATATATTTT.

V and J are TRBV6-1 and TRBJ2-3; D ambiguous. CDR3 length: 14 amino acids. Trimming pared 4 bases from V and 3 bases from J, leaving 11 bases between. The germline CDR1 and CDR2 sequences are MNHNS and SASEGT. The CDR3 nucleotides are TGTGCCAGCAGTGCATCACCTCGGACAGATACGCAGTATTTT. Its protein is CASSASPRTDTQYF.

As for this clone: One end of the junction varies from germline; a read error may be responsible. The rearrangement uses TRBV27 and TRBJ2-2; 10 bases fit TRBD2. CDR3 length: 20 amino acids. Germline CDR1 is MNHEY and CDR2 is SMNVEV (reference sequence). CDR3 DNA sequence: TGTGCCAGCAGTTTATTCGTCAGTTCTAGCGGGGGAGCGAACACCTGGGAGCTGTTTTTT. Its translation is CASSLFVSSSGGANTWELFF.

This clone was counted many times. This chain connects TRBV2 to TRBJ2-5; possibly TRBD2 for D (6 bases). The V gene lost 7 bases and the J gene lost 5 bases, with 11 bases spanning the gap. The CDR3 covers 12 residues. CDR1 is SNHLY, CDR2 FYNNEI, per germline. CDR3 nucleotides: TGTGCCAGCACCGCGGGGTGGGAGACCCAGTACTTC. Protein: CASTAGWETQYF.

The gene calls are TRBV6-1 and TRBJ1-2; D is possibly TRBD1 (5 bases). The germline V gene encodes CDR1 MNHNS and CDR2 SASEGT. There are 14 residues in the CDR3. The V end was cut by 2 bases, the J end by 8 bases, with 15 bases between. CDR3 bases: TGTGCCAGCAGTGAATGGAGACAGAGTAACGGCTACACCTTC. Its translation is CASSEWRQSNGYTF.

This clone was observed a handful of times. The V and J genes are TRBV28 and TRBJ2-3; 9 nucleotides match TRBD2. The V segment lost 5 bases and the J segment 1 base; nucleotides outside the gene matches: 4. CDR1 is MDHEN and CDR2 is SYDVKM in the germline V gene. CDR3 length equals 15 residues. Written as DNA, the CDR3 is TGTGCCAGCAGTCCGCGGGGGGGAGGCACAGATACGCAGTATTTT. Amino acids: CASSPRGGGTDTQYF.

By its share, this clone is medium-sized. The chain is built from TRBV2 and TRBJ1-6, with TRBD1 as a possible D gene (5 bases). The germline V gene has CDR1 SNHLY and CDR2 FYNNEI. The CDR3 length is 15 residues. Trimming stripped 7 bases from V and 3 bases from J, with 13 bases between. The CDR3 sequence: CASKRTNGYNSPLHF. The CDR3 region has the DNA TGTGCCAGCAAACGGACAAACGGCTATAATTCACCCCTCCACTTT.

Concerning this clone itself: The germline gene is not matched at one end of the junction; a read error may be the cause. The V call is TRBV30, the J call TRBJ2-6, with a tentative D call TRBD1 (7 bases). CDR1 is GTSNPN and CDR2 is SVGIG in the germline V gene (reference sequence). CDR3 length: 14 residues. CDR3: CAWTRGSGANFLTF. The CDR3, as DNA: TGTGCCTGGACCAGGGGGTCGGGGGCCAACTTCCTGACTTTC.

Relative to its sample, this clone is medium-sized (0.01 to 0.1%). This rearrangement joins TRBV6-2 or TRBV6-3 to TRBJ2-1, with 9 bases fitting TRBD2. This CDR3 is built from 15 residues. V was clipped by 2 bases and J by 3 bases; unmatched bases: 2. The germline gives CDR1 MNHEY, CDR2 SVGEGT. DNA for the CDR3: TGTGCCAGCAGTTACGGGCGGGGGGGCTACAATGAGCAGTTCTTC. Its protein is CASSYGRGGYNEQFF.

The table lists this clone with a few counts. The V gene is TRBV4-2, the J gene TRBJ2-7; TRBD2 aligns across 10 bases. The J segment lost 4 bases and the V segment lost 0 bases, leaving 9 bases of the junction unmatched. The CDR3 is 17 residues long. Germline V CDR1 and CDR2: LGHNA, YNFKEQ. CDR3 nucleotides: TGTGCCAGCAGCCAAGATGGGCTAGCGGGGGTACGTTACGAGCAGTACTTC. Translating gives CASSQDGLAGVRYEQYF.

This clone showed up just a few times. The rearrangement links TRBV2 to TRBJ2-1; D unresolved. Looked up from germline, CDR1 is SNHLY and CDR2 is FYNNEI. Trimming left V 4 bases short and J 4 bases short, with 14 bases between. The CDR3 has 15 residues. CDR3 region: CASSGRLHPYNEQFF. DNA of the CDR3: TGTGCCAGCAGTGGACGTCTTCACCCATACAATGAGCAGTTCTTC.

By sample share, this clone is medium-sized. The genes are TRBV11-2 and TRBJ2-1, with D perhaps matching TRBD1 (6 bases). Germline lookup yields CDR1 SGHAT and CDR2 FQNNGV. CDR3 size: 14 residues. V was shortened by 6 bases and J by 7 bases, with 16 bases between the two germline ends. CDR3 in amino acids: CASSYQGKRNEQFF. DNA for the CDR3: TGTGCCAGCAGTTATCAGGGGAAGAGGAATGAGCAGTTCTTC.

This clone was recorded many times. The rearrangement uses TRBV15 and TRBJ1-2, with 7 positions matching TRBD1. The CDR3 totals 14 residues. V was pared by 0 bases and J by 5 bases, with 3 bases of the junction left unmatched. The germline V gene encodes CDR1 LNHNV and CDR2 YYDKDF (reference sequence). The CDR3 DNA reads TGTGCCACCAGCAGAGAGGGGGACAGATATGGCTACACCTTC. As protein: CATSREGDRYGYTF.

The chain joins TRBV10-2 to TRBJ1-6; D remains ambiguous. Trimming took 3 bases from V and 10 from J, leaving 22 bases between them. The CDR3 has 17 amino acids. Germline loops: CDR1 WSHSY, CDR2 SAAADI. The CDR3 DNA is TGCGCCAGCAGTGACTACGGTGACTGGGGATTAGTGTCACCCCTCCACTTT. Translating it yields CASSDYGDWGLVSPLHF.

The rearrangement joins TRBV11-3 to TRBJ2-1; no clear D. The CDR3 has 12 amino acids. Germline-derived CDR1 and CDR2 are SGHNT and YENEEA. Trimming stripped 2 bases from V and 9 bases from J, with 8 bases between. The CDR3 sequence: CASSLLRPEQFF. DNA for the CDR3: TGTGCCAGCAGCTTACTGAGGCCTGAGCAGTTCTTC.

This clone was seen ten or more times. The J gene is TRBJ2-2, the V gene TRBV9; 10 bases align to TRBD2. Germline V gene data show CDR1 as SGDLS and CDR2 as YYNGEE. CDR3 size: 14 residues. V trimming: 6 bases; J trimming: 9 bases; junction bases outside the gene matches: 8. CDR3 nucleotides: TGTGCCAGCACCACAGCGGGAGGGCCCCGGGAGCTGTTTTTT. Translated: CASTTAGGPRELFF.

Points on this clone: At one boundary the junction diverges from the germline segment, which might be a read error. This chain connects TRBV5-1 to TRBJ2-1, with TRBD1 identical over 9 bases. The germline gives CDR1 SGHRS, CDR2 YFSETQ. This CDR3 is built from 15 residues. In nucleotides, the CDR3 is TGCGCCAGCAGTACCGGGACAGGGATCTACTATGAGCAGTTCTTC. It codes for CASSTGTGIYYEQFF.

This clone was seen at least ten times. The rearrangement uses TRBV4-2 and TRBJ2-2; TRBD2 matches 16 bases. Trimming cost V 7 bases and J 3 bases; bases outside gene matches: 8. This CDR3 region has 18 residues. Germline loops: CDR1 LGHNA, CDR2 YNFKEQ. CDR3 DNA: TGTGCCAGCACTCCGGGACTAGCGGGAGGGTTGTACACCGGGGAGCTGTTTTTT. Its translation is CASTPGLAGGLYTGELFF.

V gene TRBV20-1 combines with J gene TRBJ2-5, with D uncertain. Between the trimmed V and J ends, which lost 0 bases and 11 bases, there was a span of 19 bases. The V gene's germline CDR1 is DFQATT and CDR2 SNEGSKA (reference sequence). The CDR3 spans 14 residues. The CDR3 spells CSARDRTSGGIQYF. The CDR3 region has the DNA TGCAGTGCTAGAGATAGGACGAGTGGTGGGATTCAGTACTTC.

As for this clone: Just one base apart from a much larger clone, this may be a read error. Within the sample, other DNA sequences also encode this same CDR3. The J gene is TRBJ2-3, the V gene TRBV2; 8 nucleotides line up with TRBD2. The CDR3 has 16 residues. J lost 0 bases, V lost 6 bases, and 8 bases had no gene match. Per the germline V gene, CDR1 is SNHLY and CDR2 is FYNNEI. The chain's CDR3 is CASSARLASSTDTQYF. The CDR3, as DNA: TGTGCCAGCAGCGCGAGACTAGCGTCAAGCACAGATACGCAGTATTTT.

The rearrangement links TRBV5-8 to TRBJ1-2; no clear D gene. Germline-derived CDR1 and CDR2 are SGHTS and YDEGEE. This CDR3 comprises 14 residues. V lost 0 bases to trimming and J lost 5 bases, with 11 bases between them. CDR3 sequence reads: CASSLGGVRYGYTF. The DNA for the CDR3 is TGTGCCAGCAGCTTGGGCGGGGTTCGGTATGGCTACACCTTC.

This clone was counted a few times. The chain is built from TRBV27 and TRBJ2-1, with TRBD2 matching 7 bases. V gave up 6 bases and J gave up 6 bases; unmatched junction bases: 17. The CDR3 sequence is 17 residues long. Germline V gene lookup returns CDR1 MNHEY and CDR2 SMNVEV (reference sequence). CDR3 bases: TGTGCCAGCAGCCTCCGACCCAGACTAGCCCTAATCAATGAGCAGTTCTTC. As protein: CASSLRPRLALINEQFF.

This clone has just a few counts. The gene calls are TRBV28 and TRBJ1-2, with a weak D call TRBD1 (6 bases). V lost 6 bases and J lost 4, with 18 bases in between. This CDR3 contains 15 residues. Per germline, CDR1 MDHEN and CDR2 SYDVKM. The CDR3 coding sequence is TGTGCCAGCAGCCGAACAGGGAGCCTTGTCTATGGCTACACCTTC. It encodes CASSRTGSLVYGYTF.

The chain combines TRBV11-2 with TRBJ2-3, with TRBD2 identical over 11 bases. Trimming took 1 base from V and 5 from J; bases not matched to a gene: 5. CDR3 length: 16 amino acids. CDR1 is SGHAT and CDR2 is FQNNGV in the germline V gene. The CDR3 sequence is CASSLVSGGAGDTQYF. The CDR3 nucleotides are TGTGCCAGCAGCTTAGTTAGCGGGGGGGCGGGAGATACGCAGTATTTT.

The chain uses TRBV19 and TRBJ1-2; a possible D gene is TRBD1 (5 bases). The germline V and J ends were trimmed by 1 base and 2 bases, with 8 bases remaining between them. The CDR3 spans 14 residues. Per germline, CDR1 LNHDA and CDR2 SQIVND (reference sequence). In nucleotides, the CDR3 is TGTGCCAGTAGTATAGGGGGCGGAAACTATGGCTACACCTTC. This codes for CASSIGGGNYGYTF. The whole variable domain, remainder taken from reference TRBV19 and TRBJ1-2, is DGGITQSPKYLFRKEGQNVTLSCEQNLNHDAMYWYRQDPGQGLRLIYYSQIVNDFQKGDIAEGYSVSREKKESFPLTVTSAQKNPTAFYLCASSIGGGNYGYTFGSGTRLTVV.

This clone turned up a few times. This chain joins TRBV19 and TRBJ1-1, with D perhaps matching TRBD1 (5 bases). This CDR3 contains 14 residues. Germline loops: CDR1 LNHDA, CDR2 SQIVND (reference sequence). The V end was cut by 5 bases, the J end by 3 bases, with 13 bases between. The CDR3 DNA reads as TGTGCCAGTAGTTCCGGGGGGGGGTACACTGAAGCTTTCTTT. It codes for CASSSGGGYTEAFF. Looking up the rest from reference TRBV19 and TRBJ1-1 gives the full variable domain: DGGITQSPKYLFRKEGQNVTLSCEQNLNHDAMYWYRQDPGQGLRLIYYSQIVNDFQKGDIAEGYSVSREKKESFPLTVTSAQKNPTAFYLCASSSGGGYTEAFFGQGTRLTVV.